The 21 T cell receptor beta chains given below trace back to one sample, sequenced in a study of T cells after yellow fever vaccination. TCRdb re-called the 5' RACE reads through MiXCR, storing one row per CDR3 protein. Of just over 300,000 distinct CDR3 sequences in the sample, around 4% are singletons; the top ten hold 20% to 25%. The sample here was PBMCs, taken on the day of the yellow fever booster vaccination. The receptors originated from a man between 18 and 35 years old who received the YFV17D yellow fever vaccine.

V is TRBV20-1 and J is TRBJ2-1, with no clear D. CDR1 is DFQATT and CDR2 is SNEGSKA in the germline V gene (reference sequence). The V gene lost 6 bases and the J gene lost 6 bases, with 9 bases spanning the gap. The CDR3 runs to 11 residues. The CDR3 is CSAVAINEQFF. The CDR3 DNA sequence: TGCAGTGCAGTCGCCATCAATGAGCAGTTCTTC.

This clonotype appeared many times. CDR3 residues: CASSEEREIIRSYEQYV. CDR3 bases: TGTGCCAGCAGCGAGGAGAGGGAAATTATTAGATCCTACGAGCAGTACGTC. The gene calls are TRBV9 and TRBJ2-7, with D possibly being TRBD2 (5 bases). The CDR3 contains 17 residues. The germline gives CDR1 SGDLS, CDR2 YYNGEE. Trimming stripped 3 bases from V and 1 base from J, with 20 bases between.

This clonotype was seen a handful of times. V usage is TRBV9 and J usage is TRBJ2-5; possible D gene TRBD1, 5 bases. V was pared by 4 bases and J by 1 base, with 11 bases between. The CDR3 length is 14 residues. Per germline, CDR1 SGDLS and CDR2 YYNGEE. CDR3 nucleotide sequence: TGTGCCAGCAGCACCAGACAGACCCAAGAGACCCAGTACTTC. Translation: CASSTRQTQETQYF.

This clonotype turned up a few times. The V and J genes are TRBV20-1 and TRBJ1-2; 11 positions agree with TRBD1. There are 15 residues in the CDR3. J gave up 2 bases and V 7 bases, and 9 bases lay outside the gene matches. The germline V gene encodes CDR1 DFQATT and CDR2 SNEGSKA (reference sequence). This chain's CDR3 is CSVRDRGISNYGYTF. CDR3 DNA sequence: TGCAGTGTCAGGGACAGGGGGATTTCGAACTATGGCTACACCTTC.

The rearrangement links TRBV5-1 to TRBJ1-3; D is ambiguous. CDR1 and CDR2 (germline): SGHRS, YFSETQ. V lost 4 bases, J lost 0 bases, and 11 bases lay in between. The CDR3 length is 15 residues. The DNA for the CDR3 is TGCGCCAGCAGCCCGAGAATGGGCTCTGGAAACACCATATATTTT. This translates into CASSPRMGSGNTIYF.

There are many counts of this clonotype. The gene calls are TRBV20-1 and TRBJ2-3; TRBD1 or TRBD2 may be the D gene (5 bases each). Germline V gives CDR1 DFQATT, CDR2 SNEGSKA (reference sequence). The CDR3 extends over 13 amino acids. The CDR3 region is CSRPGRPTDTQYF. In nucleotides, the CDR3 is TGCTCCCGACCAGGGAGACCCACAGATACGCAGTATTTT.

This clonotype was found many times. The CDR3 DNA follows: TGTGCCAGCAGGACAGAGGCCCTCTCCTACGAGCAGTACTTC. Translated, it gives CASRTEALSYEQYF. The chain links TRBV5-5 to TRBJ2-7; D is possibly TRBD1 (5 bases). The CDR3 extends over 14 amino acids. The germline V and J ends were trimmed by 5 bases and 0 bases, with 12 bases remaining between them. Germline V gene lookup returns CDR1 SGHKS and CDR2 YYEKEE (reference sequence).

This clonotype was detected only a few times. This chain links TRBV15 with TRBJ2-5; possibly TRBD2 for D (7 bases). Deletions cut 0 bases from V and 0 bases from J, with 11 bases between. Per the germline V gene, CDR1 is LNHNV and CDR2 is YYDKDF (reference sequence). The CDR3 runs 16 residues. The chain's CDR3 is CATSRDRGADQETQYF. CDR3 coding DNA: TGTGCCACCAGCAGAGATCGGGGGGCTGACCAAGAGACCCAGTACTTC. Based on the CDR3 plus reference TRBV15 and TRBJ2-5, the full variable domain is DAMVIQNPRYQVTQFGKPVTLSCSQTLNHNVMYWYQQKSSQAPKLLFHYYDKDFNNEADTPDNFQSRRPNTSFCFLDIRSPGLGDTAMYLCATSRDRGADQETQYFGPGTRLLVL.

This clonotype was recorded a few times. CDR3 in amino acids: CASSPSGGGLGEQYF. The CDR3 nucleotides are TGTGCCAGCAGCCCTTCGGGGGGGGGCCTCGGCGAGCAGTACTTC. V usage is TRBV5-6 and J usage is TRBJ2-7; 8 bases agree with TRBD2. Looked up from germline, CDR1 is SGHDT and CDR2 is YYEEEE. V lost 4 bases to trimming and J lost 6 bases; unmatched junction nucleotides: 12. CDR3 length: 15 residues.

This clonotype was detected many times. The chain has TRBV4-1 and TRBJ2-3; TRBD2 matches 11 bases. This CDR3 contains 16 residues. After removal of 4 bases from V and 3 bases from J, the junction contained 6 bases not matched to a gene. Germline CDR1 is MGHRA and CDR2 is YSYEKL. Here the CDR3 DNA reads TGCGCCAGCAGCCTTGATACTAGCGGGGGTACAGATACGCAGTATTTT. This codes for CASSLDTSGGTDTQYF.

This clonotype was seen at least ten times. The chain couples TRBV20-1 to TRBJ1-4, with no clear D. Between the trimmed V and J ends, which lost 0 bases and 8 bases, there was a span of 13 bases. CDR3 size: 14 residues. Germline loops: CDR1 DFQATT, CDR2 SNEGSKA (reference sequence). The CDR3 DNA sequence: TGCAGTGCTAGAGATTATCTTAATGACGAAAAACTGTTTTTT. It translates to CSARDYLNDEKLFF.

This clonotype has a handful of counts. The V call is TRBV27, the J call TRBJ1-1; D is uncertain. The CDR3 is made up of 13 amino acids. The germline gives CDR1 MNHEY, CDR2 SMNVEV (reference sequence). Trimming took 3 bases from V and 1 from J, leaving 6 bases between them. The CDR3 reads CASSFIRNTEAFF. The CDR3 DNA reads as TGTGCCAGCAGTTTTATCCGGAACACTGAAGCTTTCTTT.

This clonotype was observed a few times. The chain recombines TRBV7-9 with TRBJ2-7; possibly TRBD1 for D (6 bases). CDR3 length equals 12 residues. Germline CDR1 reads SEHNR; CDR2 reads FQNEAQ (reference sequence). V dropped 4 bases and J dropped 7 bases, with 11 bases sitting between them. In DNA, the CDR3 is TGTGCCAGCAGCTCCCAGGGGTGGGAGCAGTACTTC. This gives the protein CASSSQGWEQYF.

This clonotype was observed a few times. The gene calls are TRBV12-3 or TRBV12-4 and TRBJ1-6; 7 nucleotides match TRBD1. V lost 5 bases, J lost 7 bases, and 5 bases stayed unmatched. The CDR3 length is 14 residues. CDR3 residues: CASSRQGGNSPLHF. CDR3 in DNA: TGTGCCAGCAGTAGACAGGGAGGAAATTCACCCCTCCACTTT.

Many counts were recorded for this clonotype. The CDR3 protein is CASSHPRQGRKLFF. DNA for the CDR3: TGTGCCAGCAGCCACCCAAGACAGGGAAGAAAACTGTTTTTT. V and J are TRBV5-6 and TRBJ1-4, with 7 bases fitting TRBD1. The V and J ends lost 4 bases and 10 bases, in that order; junction bases with no gene match: 10. The CDR3 has 14 residues. The germline gives CDR1 SGHDT, CDR2 YYEEEE.

This CDR3 reads CASSSARGSYEQYV. DNA of the CDR3: TGTGCCAGCAGCTCGGCGCGGGGCTCCTACGAGCAGTACGTC. The chain combines TRBV13 with TRBJ2-7; TRBD2 is a possible D gene (6 bases). Germline CDR1 is PRHDT and CDR2 is FYEKMQ (reference sequence). The CDR3 runs 14 residues. Trimming took off 4 bases at V and 0 bases at J, with 10 bases between the two ends.

The gene calls are TRBV7-2 and TRBJ2-7; 7 positions agree with TRBD1. In germline, CDR1 is SGHTA, CDR2 FQGNSA. Germline trimming cut 0 bases from V and 5 bases from J; bases unmatched to any gene: 1. The CDR3 is 13 residues long. The DNA for the CDR3 is TGTGCCAGCAGCTTAGCGACAGGGCACGAGCAGTACGTC. This encodes CASSLATGHEQYV.

The V and J genes are TRBV6-6 and TRBJ2-5; D unclear. The CDR3 is 12 amino acids. V lost 4 bases and J lost 5, with 8 bases in between. Germline CDR1 and CDR2: MNHNY and SVGAGI (reference sequence). The CDR3 nucleotides are TGTGCCAGCAGTTCTCTGCGGGAGACCCAGTACTTC. It codes for CASSSLRETQYF.

The chain has TRBV3-1 and TRBJ2-3; D uncertain. Germline values: CDR1 LGHDT, CDR2 YNNKEL (reference sequence). The CDR3 contains 14 residues. With 0 bases removed from V and 5 bases from J, the gap between germline ends came to 9 bases. CDR3: CASSQEEGGDTQYF. The CDR3 region has the DNA TGTGCCAGCAGCCAAGAGGAAGGTGGAGATACGCAGTATTTT.

The chain links TRBV5-1 to TRBJ1-1; D gene uncertain. Germline V gene sequence: CDR1 SGHRS, CDR2 YFSETQ. The CDR3 consists of 13 residues. Trimming took 5 bases from V and 4 from J, leaving 12 bases between them. CDR3 region: CASSRMGGTEAFF. The CDR3 nucleotides read TGCGCCAGCAGTCGAATGGGAGGCACTGAAGCTTTCTTT.

There are many counts of this clonotype. CDR3 DNA: TGTGCCAGCAGTTTACACGAGGTCTCCTACAATGAGCAGTTCTTC. It translates to CASSLHEVSYNEQFF. The chain carries TRBV28 and TRBJ2-1; D call uncertain. Between the trimmed V and J ends, which lost 2 bases and 0 bases, there was a span of 8 bases. This CDR3 comprises 15 residues. Germline V gene sequence: CDR1 MDHEN, CDR2 SYDVKM.